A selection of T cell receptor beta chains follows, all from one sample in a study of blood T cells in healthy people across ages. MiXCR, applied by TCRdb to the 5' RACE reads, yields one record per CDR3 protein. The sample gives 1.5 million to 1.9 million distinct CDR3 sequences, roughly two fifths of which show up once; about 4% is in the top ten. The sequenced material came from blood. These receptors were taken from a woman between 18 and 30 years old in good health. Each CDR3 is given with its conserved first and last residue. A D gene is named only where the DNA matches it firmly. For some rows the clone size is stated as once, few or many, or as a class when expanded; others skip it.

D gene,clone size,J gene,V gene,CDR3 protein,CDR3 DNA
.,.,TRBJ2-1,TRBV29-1,CSVAQRQLGEQFF,TGCAGCGTTGCCCAGCGGCAGTTAGGAGAGCAGTTCTTC
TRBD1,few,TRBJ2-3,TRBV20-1,CSALGQGARFGTQYF,TGCAGTGCTCTTGGACAGGGGGCGCGTTTCGGTACGCAGTATTTT
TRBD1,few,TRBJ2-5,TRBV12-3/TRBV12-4,CASSGQGTIQETQYF,TGTGCCAGCAGTGGACAGGGGACTATCCAAGAGACCCAGTACTTC
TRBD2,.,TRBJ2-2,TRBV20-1,CSATGLAGVTGELFF,TGCAGTGCTACGGGACTAGCGGGAGTAACCGGGGAGCTGTTTTTT
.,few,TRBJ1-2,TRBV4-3,CASSQITDSGYTF,TGCGCCAGCAGCCAAATAACGGACTCCGGCTACACCTTC
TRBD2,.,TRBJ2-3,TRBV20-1,CSAPLAGPDTQYF,TGCAGTGCCCCGCTAGCGGGGCCAGATACGCAGTATTTT
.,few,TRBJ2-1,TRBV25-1,CASSESREETQFF,TGTGCCAGCAGTGAATCCAGGGAAGAGACCCAGTTCTTC
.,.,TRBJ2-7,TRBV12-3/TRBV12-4,CASRSRDDLPYNEQYF,TGTGCCAGCCGGAGTAGGGACGACCTTCCCTACAATGAGCAGTACTTC
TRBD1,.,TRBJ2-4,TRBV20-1,CSAKPGTGGENIQYF,TGCAGTGCTAAACCCGGGACAGGGGGTGAAAACATTCAGTACTTC
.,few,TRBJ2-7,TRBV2,CASASGEQYF,TGTGCCAGCGCTTCCGGGGAGCAGTACTTC
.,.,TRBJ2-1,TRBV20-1,CSASGWGQRESYNEQFF,TGCAGTGCTAGTGGGTGGGGGCAGCGGGAATCCTACAATGAGCAGTTCTTC
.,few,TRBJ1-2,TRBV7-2,CASSLHGYGYTF,TGTGCCAGCAGCCTCCACGGCTATGGCTACACCTTC
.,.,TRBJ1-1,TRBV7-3,CASSFGGQSWAFF,TGTGCCAGCAGCTTTGGGGGGCAGTCGTGGGCTTTCTTT
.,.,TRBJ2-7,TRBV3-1,CASSQDARVHEQYF,TGTGCCAGCAGCCAAGATGCCCGGGTCCACGAGCAGTACTTC
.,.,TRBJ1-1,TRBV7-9,CASSLADPGNTEAFF,TGTGCCAGCAGCTTAGCTGATCCCGGGAACACTGAAGCTTTCTTT
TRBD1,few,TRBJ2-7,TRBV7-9,CASSPDRVFYEQYF,TGTGCCAGCAGCCCAGACAGGGTGTTCTACGAGCAGTACTTC
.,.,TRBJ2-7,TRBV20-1,CSAPRHNEQYF,TGCAGTGCTCCGCGCCACAATGAGCAGTACTTC
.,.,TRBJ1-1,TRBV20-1,CSASPTESTEAFF,TGCAGTGCTAGCCCCACAGAGAGCACTGAAGCTTTCTTT
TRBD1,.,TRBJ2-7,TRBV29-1,CSVDRTGSGYEQYF,TGCAGCGTGGACAGGACAGGGTCTGGGTACGAGCAGTACTTC
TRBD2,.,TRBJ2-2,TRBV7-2,CASRASGSANTGELFF,TGTGCCAGCAGGGCTAGCGGGAGCGCGAACACCGGGGAGCTGTTTTTT
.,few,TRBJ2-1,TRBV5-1,CASSFMFPGDGEQFF,TGCGCCAGCAGCTTTATGTTTCCCGGGGACGGTGAGCAGTTCTTC
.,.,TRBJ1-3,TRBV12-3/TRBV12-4,CASSREFRNTIYF,TGTGCCAGCAGTCGGGAATTTAGGAACACCATATATTTT
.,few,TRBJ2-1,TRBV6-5,CASSDSRVTEQFF,TGTGCCAGCAGTGACTCCCGCGTTACAGAGCAGTTCTTC
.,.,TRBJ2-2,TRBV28,CASSFRGPNTGELFF,TGTGCCAGCAGTTTCCGGGGCCCCAACACCGGGGAGCTGTTTTTT
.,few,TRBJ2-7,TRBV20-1,CSTPGGNEQYF,TGCAGTACCCCCGGGGGCAACGAGCAGTACTTC
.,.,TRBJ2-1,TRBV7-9,CASSLVVAAQFF,TGTGCCAGCAGCTTAGTAGTAGCAGCGCAGTTCTTC